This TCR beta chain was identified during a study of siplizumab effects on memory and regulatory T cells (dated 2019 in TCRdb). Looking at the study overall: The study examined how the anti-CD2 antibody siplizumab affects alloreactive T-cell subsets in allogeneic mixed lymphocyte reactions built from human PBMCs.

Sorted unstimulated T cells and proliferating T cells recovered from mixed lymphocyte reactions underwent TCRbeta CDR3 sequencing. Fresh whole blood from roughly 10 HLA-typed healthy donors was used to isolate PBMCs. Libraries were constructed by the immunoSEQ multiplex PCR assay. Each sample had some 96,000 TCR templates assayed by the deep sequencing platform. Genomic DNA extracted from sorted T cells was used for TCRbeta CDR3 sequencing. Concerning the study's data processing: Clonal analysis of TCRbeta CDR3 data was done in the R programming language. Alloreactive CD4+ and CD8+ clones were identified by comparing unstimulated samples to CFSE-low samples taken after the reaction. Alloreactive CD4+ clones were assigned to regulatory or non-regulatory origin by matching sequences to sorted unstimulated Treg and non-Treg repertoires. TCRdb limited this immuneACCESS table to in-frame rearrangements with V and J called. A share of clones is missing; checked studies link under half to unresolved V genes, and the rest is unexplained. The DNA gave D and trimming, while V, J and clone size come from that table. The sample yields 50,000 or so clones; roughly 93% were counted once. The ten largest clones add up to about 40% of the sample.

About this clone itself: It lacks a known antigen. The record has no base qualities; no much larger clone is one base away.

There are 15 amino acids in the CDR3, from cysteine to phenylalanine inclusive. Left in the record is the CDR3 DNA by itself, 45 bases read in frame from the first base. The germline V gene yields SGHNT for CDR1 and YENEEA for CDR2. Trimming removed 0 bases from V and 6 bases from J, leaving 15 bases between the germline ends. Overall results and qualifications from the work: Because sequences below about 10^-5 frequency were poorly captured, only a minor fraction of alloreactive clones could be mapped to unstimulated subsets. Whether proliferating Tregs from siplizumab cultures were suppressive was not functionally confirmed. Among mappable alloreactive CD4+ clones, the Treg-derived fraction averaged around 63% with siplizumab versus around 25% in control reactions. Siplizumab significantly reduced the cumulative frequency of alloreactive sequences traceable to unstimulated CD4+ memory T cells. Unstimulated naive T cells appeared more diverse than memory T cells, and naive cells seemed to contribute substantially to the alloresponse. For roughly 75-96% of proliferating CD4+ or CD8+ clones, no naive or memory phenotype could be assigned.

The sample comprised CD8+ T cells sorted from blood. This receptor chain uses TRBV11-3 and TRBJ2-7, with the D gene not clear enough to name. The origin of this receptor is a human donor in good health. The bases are TGTGCCAGCAGCTTAGATTTGGGGTCCCTCCGCGAGCAGTACTTC. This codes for CASSLDLGSLREQYF.